A single sample gave rise to the 14 T cell receptor beta chains below, sequenced in a study of blood T cell repertoires in COVID-19. Method: immunoSEQ multiplex PCR; TCRdb's copy keeps in-frame clones and lacks some. The data hold about 350,000 clones, with roughly 90% observed a single time. Material for sequencing was PBMCs or T cells enriched from blood (not recorded which). The receptors shown here come from a woman younger than 45 who had recovered from COVID-19.

This clone was recorded a few times. The chain joins TRBV7-9 to TRBJ1-5; D is possibly TRBD1 (5 bases). The germline V and J ends were trimmed by 4 bases and 4 bases, with 5 bases remaining between them. This CDR3 is 12 amino acids long. Germline V gene sequence: CDR1 SEHNR, CDR2 FQNEAQ (reference sequence). CDR3 sequence (DNA): TGTGCCAGCAGCTCAGGGAATCAGCCCCAGCATTTT. It is translated as CASSSGNQPQHF.

The V and J genes are TRBV4-1 and TRBJ1-6; 9 bases align to TRBD1. V dropped 3 bases and J dropped 7; count of bases not matched to a gene: 10. This CDR3 has 17 amino acids. The germline V gene encodes CDR1 MGHRA and CDR2 YSYEKL. Here the CDR3 reads CASSQGFGQGRNSPLHF. Written as DNA, the CDR3 is TGCGCCAGCAGCCAGGGATTTGGACAGGGGAGAAATTCACCCCTCCACTTT.

The rearrangement joins TRBV2 to TRBJ1-5, with D perhaps TRBD1 (6 bases). Germline loops: CDR1 SNHLY, CDR2 FYNNEI. There are 15 residues in the CDR3. The V gene lost 8 bases and the J gene lost 1 base, with 15 bases spanning the gap. This CDR3 is CASSAGARSNQPQHF. The DNA of the CDR3 is TGTGCCAGCTCCGCAGGGGCGCGCAGCAATCAGCCCCAGCATTTT. The full variable domain, completed using reference TRBV2 and TRBJ1-5, is EPEVTQTPSHQVTQMGQEVILRCVPISNHLYFYWYRQILGQKVEFLVSFYNNEISEKSEIFDDQFSVERPDGSNFTLKIRSTKLEDSAMYFCASSAGARSNQPQHFGDGTRLSIL.

The V gene is TRBV6-5, the J gene TRBJ2-1; D might be TRBD2 (6 bases). The CDR3 spans 15 residues. The V gene's germline CDR1 is MNHEY and CDR2 SVGAGI. V was pared by 2 bases and J by 5 bases, with 13 bases between. This chain's CDR3 is CASSYNSGTNNEQFF. The CDR3 coding sequence is TGTGCCAGCAGTTACAATAGCGGAACGAACAATGAGCAGTTCTTC.

The chain employs TRBV19 and TRBJ1-1; no firm D call. The ends were cut back, 3 bases at V and 4 bases at J, with 12 bases in the middle. This CDR3 region has 14 residues. CDR1 and CDR2 from the germline V gene are LNHDA and SQIVND (reference sequence). CDR3 sequence (DNA): TGTGCCAGTAGTATTAGTCGGGGTGTCACTGAAGCTTTCTTT. This codes for CASSISRGVTEAFF.

This clone came up a few times. The chain carries TRBV5-4 and TRBJ1-4, with TRBD1 matching 9 bases. This CDR3 has 14 amino acids. Trimming removed 4 bases from V and 8 bases from J; junction bases left unmatched: 6. Germline CDR1 reads SGHNT; CDR2 reads YYREEE (reference sequence). CDR3 in amino acids: CASSLQGAEEKLFF. CDR3 bases: TGTGCCAGCAGCCTACAGGGGGCGGAAGAAAAACTGTTTTTT.

The chain uses TRBV5-1 and TRBJ2-3, with TRBD2 matching 10 bases. Unmatched junction bases numbered 11, after V lost 4 bases and J lost 3 bases. The CDR3 totals 17 residues. Germline V lookup: CDR1 SGHRS, CDR2 YFSETQ. The CDR3 DNA reads TGCGCCAGCAGCCCCAATGGACTAGCGGTGGGGACAGATACGCAGTATTTT. Its protein product is CASSPNGLAVGTDTQYF.

The J gene is TRBJ1-1, the V gene TRBV3-1 (or the pseudogene TRBV3-2), with D unresolved. The V end was cut by 3 bases, the J end by 2 bases, with 4 bases between. Germline values: CDR1 LGHDT, CDR2 YNNKEL (reference sequence). CDR3 length equals 12 residues. CDR3 bases: TGTGCCAGCAGCCATCTTAACACTGAAGCTTTCTTT. This translates into CASSHLNTEAFF.

The V and J genes are TRBV13 and TRBJ2-2; 7 nucleotides match TRBD2. V lost 2 bases and J lost 1; bases outside the gene matches: 4. The CDR3 totals 16 residues. In germline, CDR1 is PRHDT, CDR2 FYEKMQ (reference sequence). Here the CDR3 DNA reads TGTGCCAGCAGCTTATATAAGCGGGGGAACACCGGGGAGCTGTTTTTT. Its translation: CASSLYKRGNTGELFF. Looking up the rest from reference TRBV13 and TRBJ2-2 gives the full variable domain: AAGVIQSPRHLIKEKRETATLKCYPIPRHDTVYWYQQGPGQDPQFLISFYEKMQSDKGSIPDRFSAQQFSDYHSELNMSSLELGDSALYFCASSLYKRGNTGELFFGEGSRLTVL.

The CDR3: CASSLSGIGGTDTQYF. For the CDR3, the DNA is TGTGCCAGTAGTTTGAGCGGGATAGGTGGAACAGATACGCAGTATTTT. V gene TRBV19 combines with J gene TRBJ2-3, with TRBD2 matching 7 bases. The CDR3 runs to 16 residues. Unmatched junction bases numbered 11, after V lost 5 bases and J lost 3 bases. Germline V lookup: CDR1 LNHDA, CDR2 SQIVND (reference sequence).

The chain couples TRBV6-5 to TRBJ1-5, with TRBD1 as a possible D gene (5 bases). Germline values: CDR1 MNHEY, CDR2 SVGAGI. Between the trimmed V and J ends, which lost 7 bases and 1 base, there was a span of 14 bases. The CDR3 contains 15 residues. The CDR3 reads CASIWGGASNQPQHF. For the CDR3, the DNA is TGTGCCAGCATTTGGGGCGGGGCGAGCAATCAGCCCCAGCATTTT.

The gene calls are TRBV25-1 and TRBJ1-3; D gene uncertain. This CDR3 is built from 16 residues. CDR1 and CDR2 (germline): MGHDK, SYGVNS. Trimming pared 0 bases from V and 0 bases from J, leaving 9 bases between. CDR3 DNA: TGTGCCAGCAGTGAATATAGCGGAGGCTCTGGAAACACCATATATTTT. Protein sequence: CASSEYSGGSGNTIYF. Full variable domain (remainder filled in from reference TRBV25-1 and TRBJ1-3): EADIYQTPRYLVIGTGKKITLECSQTMGHDKMYWYQQDPGMELHLIHYSYGVNSTEKGDLSSESTVSRIRTEHFPLTLESARPSHTSQYLCASSEYSGGSGNTIYFGEGSWLTVV.

CDR3 DNA sequence: TGTGCCAGCTCACCCGGGACAGACACCACCTATGGCTACACCTTC. This translates into CASSPGTDTTYGYTF. This rearrangement joins TRBV18 to TRBJ1-2, with 7 bases that match TRBD1. Germline V gives CDR1 KGHSH, CDR2 LQKENI. Germline trimming cut 3 bases from V and 4 bases from J; bases unmatched to any gene: 8. The CDR3 totals 15 residues.

The chain employs TRBV19 and TRBJ2-7; possibly TRBD1 for D (5 bases). The CDR3 is 13 residues long. Trimming took 5 bases from V and 2 from J, leaving 10 bases between them. Germline lookup yields CDR1 LNHDA and CDR2 SQIVND (reference sequence). DNA of the CDR3: TGTGCCAGTAGTCGGGCAGGGACCTACGAGCAGTACTTC. Its translation: CASSRAGTYEQYF.